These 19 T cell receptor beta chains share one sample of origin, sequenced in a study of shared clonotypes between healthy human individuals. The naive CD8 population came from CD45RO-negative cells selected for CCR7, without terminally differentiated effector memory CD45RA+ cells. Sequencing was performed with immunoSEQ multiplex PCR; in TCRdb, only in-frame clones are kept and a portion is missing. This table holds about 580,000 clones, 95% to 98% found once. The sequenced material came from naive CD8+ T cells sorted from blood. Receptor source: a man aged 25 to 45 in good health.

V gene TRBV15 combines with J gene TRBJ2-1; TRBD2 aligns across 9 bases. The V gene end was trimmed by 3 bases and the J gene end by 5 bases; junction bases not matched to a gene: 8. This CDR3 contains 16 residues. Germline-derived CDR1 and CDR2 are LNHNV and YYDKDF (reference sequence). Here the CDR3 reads CATSSDIPSGDNEQFF. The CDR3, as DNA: TGTGCCACCAGCAGCGATATCCCTAGCGGGGACAATGAGCAGTTCTTC.

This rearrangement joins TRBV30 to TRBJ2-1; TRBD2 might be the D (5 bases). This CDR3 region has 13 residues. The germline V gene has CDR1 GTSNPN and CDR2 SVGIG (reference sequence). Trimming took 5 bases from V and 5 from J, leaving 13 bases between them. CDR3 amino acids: CAWYREGDNEQFF. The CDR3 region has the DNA TGTGCCTGGTACCGTGAGGGTGACAATGAGCAGTTCTTC.

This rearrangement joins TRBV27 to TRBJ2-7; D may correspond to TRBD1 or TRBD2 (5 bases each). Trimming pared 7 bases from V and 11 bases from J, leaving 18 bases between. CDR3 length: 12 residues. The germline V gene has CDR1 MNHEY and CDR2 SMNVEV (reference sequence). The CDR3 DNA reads TGTGCCAGCATGGGGACCGGGTCGGAGGAGTACTTC. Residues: CASMGTGSEEYF.

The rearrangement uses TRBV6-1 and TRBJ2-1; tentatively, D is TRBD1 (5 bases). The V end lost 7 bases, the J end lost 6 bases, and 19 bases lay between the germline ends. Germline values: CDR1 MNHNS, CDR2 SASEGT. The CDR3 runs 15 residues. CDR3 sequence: CASKGRTIKANEQFF. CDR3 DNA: TGTGCCAGCAAAGGAAGGACAATTAAGGCCAATGAGCAGTTCTTC.

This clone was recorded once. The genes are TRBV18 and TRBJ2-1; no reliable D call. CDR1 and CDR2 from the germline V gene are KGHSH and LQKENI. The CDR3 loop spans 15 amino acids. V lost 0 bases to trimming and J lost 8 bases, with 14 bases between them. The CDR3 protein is CASSPPVGRVDEQFF. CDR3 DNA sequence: TGTGCCAGCTCACCACCGGTGGGAAGGGTGGATGAGCAGTTCTTC.

This CDR3 is CASRRTGGSSYEQYF. CDR3 DNA: TGCGCCAGCAGGCGTACAGGGGGAAGCTCCTACGAGCAGTACTTC. The V call is TRBV5-1, the J call TRBJ2-7; 8 bases fit TRBD1. The CDR3 is 15 amino acids. J was trimmed by 0 bases and V by 5 bases; bases with no gene match: 7. The germline V gene encodes CDR1 SGHRS and CDR2 YFSETQ.

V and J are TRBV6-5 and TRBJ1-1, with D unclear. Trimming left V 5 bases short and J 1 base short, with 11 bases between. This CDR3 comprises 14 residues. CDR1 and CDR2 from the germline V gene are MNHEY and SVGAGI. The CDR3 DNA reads TGTGCCAGCAGTCCTCGACATTGGAACACTGAAGCTTTCTTT. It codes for CASSPRHWNTEAFF.

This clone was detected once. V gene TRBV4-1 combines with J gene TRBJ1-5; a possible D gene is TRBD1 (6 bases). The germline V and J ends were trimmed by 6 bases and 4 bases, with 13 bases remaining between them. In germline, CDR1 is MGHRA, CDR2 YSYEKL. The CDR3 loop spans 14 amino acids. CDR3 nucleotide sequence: TGCGCCAGCAGGGACAGAAGTGGGAATCAGCCCCAGCATTTT. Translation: CASRDRSGNQPQHF.

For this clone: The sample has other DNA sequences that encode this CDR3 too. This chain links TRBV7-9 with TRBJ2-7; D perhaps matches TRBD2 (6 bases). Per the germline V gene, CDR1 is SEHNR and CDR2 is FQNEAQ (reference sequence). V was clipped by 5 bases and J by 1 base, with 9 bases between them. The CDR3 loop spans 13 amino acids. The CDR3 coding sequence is TGTGCCAGCAGCCCGGGACTGTCCTACGAGCAGTACTTC. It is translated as CASSPGLSYEQYF.

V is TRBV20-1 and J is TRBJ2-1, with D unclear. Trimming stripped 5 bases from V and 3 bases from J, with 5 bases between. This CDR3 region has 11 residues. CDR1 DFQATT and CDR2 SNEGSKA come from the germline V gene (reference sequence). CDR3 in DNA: TGCAGTGCTTTTTACTACAATGAGCAGTTCTTC. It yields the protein CSAFYYNEQFF.

CDR3 residues: CASPDRNQPQHF. CDR3 nucleotides: TGTGCCAGCCCCGACAGGAATCAGCCCCAGCATTTT. The genes are TRBV28 and TRBJ1-5; tentative D call: TRBD1 (6 bases). The CDR3 has 12 amino acids. Germline CDR1 MDHEN, CDR2 SYDVKM. V was pared by 8 bases and J by 4 bases, with 9 bases between.

The CDR3 DNA reads TGCGCCAGCAGCTTGGAAGGGGCCCGGGTCACAGATACGCAGTATTTT. It yields the protein CASSLEGARVTDTQYF. The rearrangement uses TRBV5-1 and TRBJ2-3, with D tentatively TRBD1 (5 bases). Looked up from germline, CDR1 is SGHRS and CDR2 is YFSETQ. This CDR3 spans 16 amino acids. Trimming stripped 0 bases from V and 2 bases from J, with 13 bases between.

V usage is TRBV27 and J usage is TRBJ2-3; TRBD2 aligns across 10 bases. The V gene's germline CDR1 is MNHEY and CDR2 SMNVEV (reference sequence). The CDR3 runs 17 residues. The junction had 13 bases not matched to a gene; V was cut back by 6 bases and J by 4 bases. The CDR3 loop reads CASSRTGQTSGSDTQYF. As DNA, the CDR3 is TGTGCCAGCAGCCGGACAGGGCAGACTAGCGGGTCAGATACGCAGTATTTT.

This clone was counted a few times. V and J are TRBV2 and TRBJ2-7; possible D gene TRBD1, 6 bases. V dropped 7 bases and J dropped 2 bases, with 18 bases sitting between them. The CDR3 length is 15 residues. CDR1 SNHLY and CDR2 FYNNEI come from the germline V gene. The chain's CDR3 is CASIDGTSLAYEQYF. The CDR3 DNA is TGTGCCAGCATCGACGGGACATCGCTCGCCTACGAGCAGTACTTC.

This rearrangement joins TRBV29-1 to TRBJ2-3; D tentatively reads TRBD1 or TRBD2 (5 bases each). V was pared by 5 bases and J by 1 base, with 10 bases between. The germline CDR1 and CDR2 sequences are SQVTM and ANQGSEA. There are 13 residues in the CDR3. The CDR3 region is CSVRDGRTDTQYF. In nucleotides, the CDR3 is TGCAGCGTTCGGGACGGACGCACAGATACGCAGTATTTT.

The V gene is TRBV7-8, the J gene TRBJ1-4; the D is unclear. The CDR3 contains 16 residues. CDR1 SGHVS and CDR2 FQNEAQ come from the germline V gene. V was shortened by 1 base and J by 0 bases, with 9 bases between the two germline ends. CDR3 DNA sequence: TGTGCCAGCAGCTTAGGGGGTCTTGCAACTAATGAAAAACTGTTTTTT. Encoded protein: CASSLGGLATNEKLFF.

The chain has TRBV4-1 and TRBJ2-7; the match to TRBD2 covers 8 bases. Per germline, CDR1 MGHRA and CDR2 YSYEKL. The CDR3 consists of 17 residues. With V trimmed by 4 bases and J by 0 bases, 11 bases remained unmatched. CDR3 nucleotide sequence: TGCGCCAGCAGCCTCCCCCAGAGTAGCGGGACCTCCTACGAGCAGTACTTC. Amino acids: CASSLPQSSGTSYEQYF.

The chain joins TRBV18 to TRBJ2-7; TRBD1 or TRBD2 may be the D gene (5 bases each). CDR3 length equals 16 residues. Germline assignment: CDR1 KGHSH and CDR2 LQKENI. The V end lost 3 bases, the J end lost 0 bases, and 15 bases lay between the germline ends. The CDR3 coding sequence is TGTGCCAGCTCACCCGAACGGGCAGGGACCTCCTACGAGCAGTACTTC. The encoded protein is CASSPERAGTSYEQYF. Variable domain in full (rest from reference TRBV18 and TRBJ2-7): NAGVMQNPRHLVRRRGQEARLRCSPMKGHSHVYWYRQLPEEGLKFMVYLQKENIIDESGMPKERFSAEFPKEGPSILRIQQVVRGDSAAYFCASSPERAGTSYEQYFGPGTRLTVT.

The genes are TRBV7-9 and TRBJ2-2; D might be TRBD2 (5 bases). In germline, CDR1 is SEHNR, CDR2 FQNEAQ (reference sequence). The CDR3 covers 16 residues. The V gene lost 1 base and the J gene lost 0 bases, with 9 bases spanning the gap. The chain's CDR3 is CASSLVVGTNTGELFF. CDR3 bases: TGTGCCAGCAGCTTAGTTGTCGGGACGAACACCGGGGAGCTGTTTTTT.